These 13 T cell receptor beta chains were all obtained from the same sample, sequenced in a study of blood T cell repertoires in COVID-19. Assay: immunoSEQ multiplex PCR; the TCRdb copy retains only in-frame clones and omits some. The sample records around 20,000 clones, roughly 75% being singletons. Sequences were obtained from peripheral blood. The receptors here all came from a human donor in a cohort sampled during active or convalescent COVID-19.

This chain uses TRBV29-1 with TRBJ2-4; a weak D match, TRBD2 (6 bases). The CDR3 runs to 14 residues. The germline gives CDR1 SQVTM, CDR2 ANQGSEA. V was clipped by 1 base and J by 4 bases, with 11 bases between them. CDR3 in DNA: TGCAGCGTTGAAGGCGGGGCCCAGAAAAACATTCAGTACTTC. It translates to CSVEGGAQKNIQYF.

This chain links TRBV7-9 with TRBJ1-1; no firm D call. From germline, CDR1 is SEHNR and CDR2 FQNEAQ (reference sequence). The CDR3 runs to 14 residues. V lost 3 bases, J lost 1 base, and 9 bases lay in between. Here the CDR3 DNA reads TGTGCCAGCAGCTTGGGCAGGCAGAACACTGAAGCTTTCTTT. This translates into CASSLGRQNTEAFF.

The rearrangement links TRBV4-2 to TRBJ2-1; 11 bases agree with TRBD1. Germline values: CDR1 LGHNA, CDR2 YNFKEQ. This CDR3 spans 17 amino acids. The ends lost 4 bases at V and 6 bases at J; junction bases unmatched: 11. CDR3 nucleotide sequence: TGTGCCAGCAGCCTTCAGGGACAGGGGGGCTTTGGCAATGAGCAGTTCTTC. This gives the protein CASSLQGQGGFGNEQFF.

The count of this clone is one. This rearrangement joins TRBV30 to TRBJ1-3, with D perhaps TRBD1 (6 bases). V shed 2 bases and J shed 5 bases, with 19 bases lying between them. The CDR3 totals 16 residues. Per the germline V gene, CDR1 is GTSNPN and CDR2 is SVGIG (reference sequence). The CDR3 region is CAWSTIQGRDRNTIYF. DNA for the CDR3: TGTGCCTGGAGTACGATACAGGGCCGCGATAGAAACACCATATATTTT. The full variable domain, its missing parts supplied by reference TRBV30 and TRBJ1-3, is SQTIHQWPATLVQPVGSPLSLECTVEGTSNPNLYWYRQAAGRGLQLLFYSVGIGQISSEVPQNLSASRPQDRQFILSSKKLLLSDSGFYLCAWSTIQGRDRNTIYFGEGSWLTVV.

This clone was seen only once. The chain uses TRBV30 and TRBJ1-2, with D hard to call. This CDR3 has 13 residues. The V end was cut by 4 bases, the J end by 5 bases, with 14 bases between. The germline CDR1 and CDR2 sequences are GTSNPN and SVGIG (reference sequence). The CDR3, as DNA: TGTGCCTGGATTCGTGGCATTAAGTATGGCTACACCTTC. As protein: CAWIRGIKYGYTF.

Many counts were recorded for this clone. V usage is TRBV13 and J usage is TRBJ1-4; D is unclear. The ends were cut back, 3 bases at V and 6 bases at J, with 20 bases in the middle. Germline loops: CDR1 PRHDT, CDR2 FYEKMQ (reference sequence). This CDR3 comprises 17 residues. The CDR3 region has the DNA TGTGCCAGCAGCTTTGACCCCTTGGGAAGGGAGGATGAAAAACTGTTTTTT. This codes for CASSFDPLGREDEKLFF.

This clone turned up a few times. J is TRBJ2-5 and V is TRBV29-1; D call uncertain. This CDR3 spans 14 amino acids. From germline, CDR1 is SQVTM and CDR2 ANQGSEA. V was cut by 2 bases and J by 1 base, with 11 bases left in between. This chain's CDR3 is CSVEWVRLQETQYF. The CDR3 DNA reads TGCAGCGTTGAATGGGTCAGACTCCAAGAGACCCAGTACTTC. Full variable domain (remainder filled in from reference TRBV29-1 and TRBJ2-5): SAVISQKPSRDICQRGTSLTIQCQVDSQVTMMFWYRQQPGQSLTLIATANQGSEATYESGFVIDKFPISRPNLTFSTLTVSNMSPEDSSIYLCSVEWVRLQETQYFGPGTRLLVL.

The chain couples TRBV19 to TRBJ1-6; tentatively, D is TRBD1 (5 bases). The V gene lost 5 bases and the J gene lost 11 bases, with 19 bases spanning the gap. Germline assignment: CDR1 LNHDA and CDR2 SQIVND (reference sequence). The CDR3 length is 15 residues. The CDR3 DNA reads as TGTGCCAGTAGTGTAGGGACCGCCGGCGGGGCACCCCTCCACTTT. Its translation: CASSVGTAGGAPLHF.

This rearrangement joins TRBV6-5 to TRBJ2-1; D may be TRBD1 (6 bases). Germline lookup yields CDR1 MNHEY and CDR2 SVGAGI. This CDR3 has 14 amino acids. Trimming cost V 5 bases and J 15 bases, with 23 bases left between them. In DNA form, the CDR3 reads TGTGCCAGCAGTACAGGGTTCGTCAACAATATGCGGTTCTTC. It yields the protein CASSTGFVNNMRFF.

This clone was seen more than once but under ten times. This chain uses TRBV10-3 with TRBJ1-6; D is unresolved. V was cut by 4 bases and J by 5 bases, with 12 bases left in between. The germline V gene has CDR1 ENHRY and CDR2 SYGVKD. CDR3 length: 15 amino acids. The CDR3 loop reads CAISAGILDNSPLHF. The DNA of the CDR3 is TGTGCCATCAGTGCGGGGATACTTGATAATTCACCCCTCCACTTT.

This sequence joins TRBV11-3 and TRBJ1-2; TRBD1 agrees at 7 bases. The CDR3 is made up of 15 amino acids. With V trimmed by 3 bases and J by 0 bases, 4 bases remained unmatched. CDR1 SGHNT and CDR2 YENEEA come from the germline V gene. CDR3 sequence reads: CASSFRDRTNYGYTF. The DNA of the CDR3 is TGTGCCAGCAGCTTCCGGGACAGAACTAACTATGGCTACACCTTC.

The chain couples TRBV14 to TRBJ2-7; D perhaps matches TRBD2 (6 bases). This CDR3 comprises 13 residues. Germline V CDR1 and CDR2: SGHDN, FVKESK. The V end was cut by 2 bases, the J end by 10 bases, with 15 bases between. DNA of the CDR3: TGTGCCAGCAGCCAACTACCGGGACTCGGCCAGTACTTC. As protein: CASSQLPGLGQYF. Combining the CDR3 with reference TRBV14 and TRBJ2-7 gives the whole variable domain EAGVTQFPSHSVIEKGQTVTLRCDPISGHDNLYWYRRVMGKEIKFLLHFVKESKQDESGMPNNRFLAERTGGTYSTLKVQPAELEDSGVYFCASSQLPGLGQYFGPGTRLTVT.

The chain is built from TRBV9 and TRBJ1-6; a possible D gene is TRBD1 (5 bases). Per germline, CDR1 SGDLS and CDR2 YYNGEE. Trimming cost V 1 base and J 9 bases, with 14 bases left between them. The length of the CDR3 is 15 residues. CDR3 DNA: TGTGCCAGCAGCGTACGGCCTGGGGCAGGTTCACCCCTCCACTTT. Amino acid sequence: CASSVRPGAGSPLHF.